What follows are 21 T cell receptor beta chains derived from one specimen sequenced in a study of human T cells and chemical hapten exposure (dated by TCRdb to about 2021). In light of the paper, this sample's time point label describes: pre-sensitization, week 0. This specimen's treatment or condition label, interpreted: therapeutic diphenylcyclopropenone sensitization with weekly scalp DPC. Receptors were amplified or captured by RACE. Sequenced using a NextSeq 500. Using fastp at Q25 and MiXCR, TCRdb reprocessed the public reads and kept productive beta chains. One record per CDR3 amino acid sequence lists the most common genes and DNA. The sample table records under 110,000 distinct CDR3 sequences; around 12% of these occur just once. The ten largest clones represent 1.6% of the sample. The sequencing used whole blood, collected in connection with sensitization to the hapten diphenylcyclopropenone (DPC). The source is a woman between 45 and 65 years old with alopecia areata. Some clones in this sample may be carry-over from other donors' samples.

This clonotype was observed a handful of times. The rearrangement uses TRBV28 and TRBJ2-7; 8 bases line up with TRBD1. Germline-derived CDR1 and CDR2 are MDHEN and SYDVKM. CDR3 length: 15 amino acids. The junction had 7 bases not matched to a gene; V was cut back by 0 bases and J by 6 bases. CDR3 in amino acids: CASSLWGTGSVEQYF. The CDR3 coding sequence is TGTGCCAGCAGTTTATGGGGGACAGGTTCAGTCGAGCAGTACTTC.

This clonotype was counted between two and nine times. The junction and the germline gene differ at one end; a read error may be behind it. The rearrangement joins TRBV28 to TRBJ2-7; D is undetermined. Germline values: CDR1 MDHEN, CDR2 SYDVKM. The CDR3 is 13 amino acids. The CDR3 region is CASSDTSSYEQHF. Here the CDR3 DNA reads TGTGCCAGCAGTGACACATCCTCCTACGAGCAGCACTTC.

This clonotype appeared a few times. The V call is TRBV6-6, the J call TRBJ2-1; D is possibly TRBD1 or TRBD2 (5 bases each). The V gene lost 2 bases and the J gene lost 2 bases, with 13 bases spanning the gap. CDR3 length equals 16 residues. Germline lookup yields CDR1 MNHNY and CDR2 SVGAGI (reference sequence). CDR3 DNA sequence: TGTGCCAGCAGTTACGGTCCGGGGACGGCCTACAATGAGCAGTTCTTC. Translating it yields CASSYGPGTAYNEQFF.

The CDR3 DNA is TGCAGTGCCCCGGGACTAGCGGGGGCCGGCGGGGAGCTGTTTTTT. Protein product: CSAPGLAGAGGELFF. The gene calls are TRBV20-1 and TRBJ2-2; 14 bases are shared with TRBD2. Germline lookup yields CDR1 DFQATT and CDR2 SNEGSKA (reference sequence). Trimming cost V 6 bases and J 7 bases; bases outside gene matches: 7. The CDR3 sequence is 15 residues long.

This clonotype was observed a few times. The V call is TRBV20-1, the J call TRBJ2-7; 9 bases map to TRBD2. This CDR3 has 13 residues. Losses at the gene ends were 1 base for V and 7 bases for J; bases not matched to a gene: 5. Per germline, CDR1 DFQATT and CDR2 SNEGSKA (reference sequence). The CDR3 spells CSARVRRGGEQYF. CDR3 in DNA: TGCAGTGCTAGAGTTCGGCGGGGGGGAGAGCAGTACTTC.

This clonotype has just a few counts. The genes are TRBV29-1 and TRBJ1-3; perhaps TRBD1 as D (5 bases). This CDR3 is built from 16 residues. From germline, CDR1 is SQVTM and CDR2 ANQGSEA. Trimming shortened V by 0 bases and J by 3 bases, and 15 bases separated the two germline ends. CDR3 loop: CSVEDFGGIYGNTIYF. CDR3 coding DNA: TGCAGCGTTGAAGATTTCGGGGGGATTTATGGAAACACCATATATTTT.

In this sample, this clonotype turned up many times. The rearrangement links TRBV2 to TRBJ1-5; D perhaps matches TRBD1 (5 bases). V was pared by 7 bases and J by 7 bases, with 17 bases between. Germline V lookup: CDR1 SNHLY, CDR2 FYNNEI. This CDR3 is built from 14 residues. The CDR3 nucleotides are TGTGCCAGCACCCCGGAAGGGGCCGGGCAGCCCCAGCATTTT. Protein sequence: CASTPEGAGQPQHF.

In its sample, this clonotype was seen many times. This chain links TRBV6-1 with TRBJ1-4; D not resolved. CDR1 and CDR2 (germline): MNHNS, SASEGT. The CDR3 is 13 residues long. Trimming removed 0 bases from V and 9 bases from J, with 8 bases in between. The CDR3 sequence: CASSEASQQKLFF. CDR3 nucleotides: TGTGCCAGCAGTGAAGCATCTCAGCAAAAACTGTTTTTT.

This chain joins TRBV29-1 and TRBJ2-7; no clear D gene. Germline lookup yields CDR1 SQVTM and CDR2 ANQGSEA. There are 13 residues in the CDR3. V shed 2 bases and J shed 4 bases, with 12 bases lying between them. As DNA, the CDR3 is TGCAGCGTTGAAAGGATGCCCGGATACGAGCAGTACTTC. Translation: CSVERMPGYEQYF.

This clonotype was observed a few times. The chain couples TRBV6-6 to TRBJ2-1; TRBD1 matches 9 bases. Germline V gene sequence: CDR1 MNHNY, CDR2 SVGAGI (reference sequence). J gave up 8 bases and V 4 bases, and 12 bases lay outside the gene matches. This CDR3 has 16 amino acids. The CDR3 nucleotides read TGTGCCAGCAGTTCCCTAGGGACAGGGCGTGGGGATGAGCAGTTCTTC. This sequence encodes CASSSLGTGRGDEQFF.

In its sample, this clonotype was seen many times. This chain joins TRBV3-1 and TRBJ1-6; D gene ambiguous. The CDR3 has 13 residues. V was shortened by 1 base and J by 10 bases, with 8 bases between the two germline ends. The V gene's germline CDR1 is LGHDT and CDR2 YNNKEL (reference sequence). The CDR3 DNA is TGTGCCAGCAGCCAAGTGGACGACTCACCCCTCCACTTT. It codes for CASSQVDDSPLHF.

In this sample, this clonotype turned up a few times. The chain combines TRBV29-1 with TRBJ1-1, with D perhaps TRBD1 (5 bases). Trimming took 2 bases from V and 7 from J, leaving 11 bases between them. The CDR3 is made up of 12 amino acids. Germline CDR1 reads SQVTM; CDR2 reads ANQGSEA. The CDR3 loop is CSVEQGRFEAFF. For the CDR3, the DNA is TGCAGCGTTGAACAGGGACGTTTTGAAGCTTTCTTT.

This sequence joins TRBV7-2 and TRBJ2-5; 10 bases are a match to TRBD1. CDR3 length: 13 residues. Germline values: CDR1 SGHTA, CDR2 FQGNSA. With 6 bases clipped from V and 8 bases from J, the junction kept 6 bases outside the gene matches. The CDR3 DNA sequence: TGTGCCAGCAGGCCGGGACAGGGGTTAACCCAGTACTTC. This gives the protein CASRPGQGLTQYF.

This clonotype was seen a few times. The gene calls are TRBV7-2 and TRBJ2-7, with 8 bases that match TRBD2. Germline CDR1 reads SGHTA; CDR2 reads FQGNSA. V was clipped by 2 bases and J by 2 bases; unmatched bases: 2. The CDR3 is 14 residues long. DNA of the CDR3: TGTGCCAGCAGCTTATCGCGGGAGGCCTACGAGCAGTACTTC. Residues: CASSLSREAYEQYF.

This clonotype was seen ten or more times. This sequence joins TRBV7-2 and TRBJ1-1; a weak D match, TRBD1 (5 bases). The ends were cut back, 4 bases at V and 3 bases at J, with 9 bases in the middle. Germline V lookup: CDR1 SGHTA, CDR2 FQGNSA. The CDR3 sequence is 13 residues long. The CDR3 nucleotides read TGTGCCAGCAGCTCCCAAGGGGACACTGAAGCTTTCTTT. This codes for CASSSQGDTEAFF. Variable domain in full (rest from reference TRBV7-2 and TRBJ1-1): GAGVSQSPSNKVTEKGKDVELRCDPISGHTALYWYRQSLGQGLEFLIYFQGNSAPDKSGLPSDRFSAERTGGSVSTLTIQRTQQEDSAVYLCASSSQGDTEAFFGQGTRLTVV.

This clonotype came up a few times. The chain joins TRBV27 to TRBJ2-5, with a tentative D call TRBD1 (7 bases). Trimming pared 5 bases from V and 4 bases from J, leaving 17 bases between. This CDR3 spans 15 amino acids. CDR1 MNHEY and CDR2 SMNVEV come from the germline V gene (reference sequence). The CDR3 is CASSRQGGSRETQYF. The CDR3 DNA sequence: TGTGCCAGCAGTCGACAGGGAGGATCAAGAGAGACCCAGTACTTC.

The genes are TRBV29-1 and TRBJ2-3; D unclear. V lost 3 bases and J 4 bases, leaving 5 bases between the germline ends. This CDR3 has 11 amino acids. Per germline, CDR1 SQVTM and CDR2 ANQGSEA. CDR3 residues: CSVEWADTQYF. For the CDR3, the DNA is TGCAGCGTTGAGTGGGCAGATACGCAGTATTTT.

This chain joins TRBV5-6 and TRBJ2-2, with 11 bases matching TRBD2. V trimming: 4 bases; J trimming: 5 bases; junction bases outside the gene matches: 7. There are 16 residues in the CDR3. Germline V gene lookup returns CDR1 SGHDT and CDR2 YYEEEE. CDR3 bases: TGTGCCAGCAGCCGACGACTAGCGGGGCGGACCGGGGAGCTGTTTTTT. Residues: CASSRRLAGRTGELFF.

The table lists this clonotype with many counts. This chain connects TRBV4-3 to TRBJ2-6; no definite D call. CDR1 LGHNA and CDR2 YSLEER come from the germline V gene. The length of the CDR3 is 18 residues. V was shortened by 1 base and J by 0 bases, with 13 bases between the two germline ends. The CDR3 here is CASSQVLGYLSGANVLTF. The DNA of the CDR3 is TGCGCCAGCAGCCAAGTTTTAGGGTACCTCTCTGGGGCCAACGTCCTGACTTTC.

V usage is TRBV21-1 and J usage is TRBJ1-1; the listed D gene, TRBD1, was not tested against the DNA. TRBV21-1 is deemed a pseudogene. CDR3 length: 16 residues. The DNA of the CDR3 is TGTGCCAGCAGCAGGGCCAGGGGGAAAGAGGCCACTGAAGCTTTCTTT. It translates to CASSRARGKEATEAFF.

This clonotype showed up just a few times. The V and J genes are TRBV4-2 and TRBJ2-7, with a tentative D call TRBD2 (6 bases). There are 15 residues in the CDR3. V was trimmed by 0 bases and J by 4 bases, leaving 13 bases between them. Germline V gene data show CDR1 as LGHNA and CDR2 as YNFKEQ. CDR3 in DNA: TGTGCCAGCAGCCAAGATTGGGATAGCGGATACGAGCAGTACTTC. Translated, it gives CASSQDWDSGYEQYF.